These T cell receptor beta chains were read from a single sample in a study of vaccination and CD4 T cells after COVID-19. TCRdb re-analysed the PCR reads in MiXCR, keeping a single row per CDR3 protein. The data show around 19,000 distinct CDR3 sequences, almost 60% seen once. These TCRs' antigens remain unknown. Sample: CD4+ T cells from blood, cultured in vitro. All receptors come from a human donor who had recovered from COVID-19. CDR3s leave out the opening cysteine and the closing phenylalanine or tryptophan. Each record gives: CDR3 protein, J gene, V gene, D gene. D genes are given only for firm matches.

CDR3aa: ASSAQTQETQY
j_gene: TRBJ2-5
v_gene: TRBV11-3
d_gene: NA

CDR3aa: ASSLQDNTEAF
j_gene: TRBJ1-1
v_gene: TRBV7-7
d_gene: NA

CDR3aa: SARTGPGNEQY
j_gene: TRBJ2-7
v_gene: TRBV20-1
d_gene: NA

CDR3aa: ASSLQGPYEQY
j_gene: TRBJ2-7
v_gene: TRBV5-6
d_gene: NA

CDR3aa: ASSLYTGSYTGELF
j_gene: TRBJ2-2
v_gene: TRBV7-2
d_gene: NA

CDR3aa: ASSLGFGRGTQNIQY
j_gene: TRBJ2-4
v_gene: TRBV7-9
d_gene: TRBD1

CDR3aa: ASTKGGHGEDTQY
j_gene: TRBJ2-3
v_gene: TRBV6-2/TRBV6-3
d_gene: NA

CDR3aa: ASRSGAGEQY
j_gene: TRBJ2-7
v_gene: TRBV6-1
d_gene: NA

CDR3aa: ASSPWTGTANEQY
j_gene: TRBJ2-7
v_gene: TRBV4-1
d_gene: TRBD1

CDR3aa: SARDGRLNEKLF
j_gene: TRBJ1-4
v_gene: TRBV20-1
d_gene: NA

CDR3aa: ASSPGPMALH
j_gene: TRBJ1-6
v_gene: TRBV6-1
d_gene: NA

CDR3aa: ASWGYRDRTSDTQY
j_gene: TRBJ2-3
v_gene: TRBV6-1
d_gene: TRBD1

CDR3aa: ASSLGVSLNQPQH
j_gene: TRBJ1-5
v_gene: TRBV7-2
d_gene: NA

CDR3aa: SAREWTGMGEQY
j_gene: TRBJ2-7
v_gene: TRBV20-1
d_gene: TRBD1

CDR3aa: SASFGGRTTDTQY
j_gene: TRBJ2-3
v_gene: TRBV20-1
d_gene: NA

CDR3aa: ASSYKSGGDGTDTQY
j_gene: TRBJ2-3
v_gene: TRBV6-2/TRBV6-3
d_gene: TRBD1

CDR3aa: ASSLRLAGGLDTQY
j_gene: TRBJ2-3
v_gene: TRBV7-3
d_gene: TRBD2

CDR3aa: ASSLQSSYNEQF
j_gene: TRBJ2-1
v_gene: TRBV6-1
d_gene: NA

CDR3aa: SASLEPGLAGVGGELF
j_gene: TRBJ2-2
v_gene: TRBV20-1
d_gene: TRBD2

CDR3aa: AWSVEGGTEAF
j_gene: TRBJ1-1
v_gene: TRBV30
d_gene: NA

CDR3aa: ASSHSTGTGAGYT
j_gene: TRBJ1-2
v_gene: TRBV4-3
d_gene: TRBD1

CDR3aa: ASSLGTSGGDTQY
j_gene: TRBJ2-3
v_gene: TRBV7-3
d_gene: TRBD2

CDR3aa: ASSPPQGLTDTQY
j_gene: TRBJ2-3
v_gene: TRBV18
d_gene: NA

CDR3aa: ASSIQRRVGAF
j_gene: TRBJ1-1
v_gene: TRBV19
d_gene: NA

CDR3aa: ASSFSASNTGELF
j_gene: TRBJ2-2
v_gene: TRBV7-9
d_gene: NA

CDR3aa: ASSPRGFWKLNTEAF
j_gene: TRBJ1-1
v_gene: TRBV18
d_gene: NA

CDR3aa: ASSKRKDRGFYEQY
j_gene: TRBJ2-7
v_gene: TRBV21-1
d_gene: NA

CDR3aa: ASSFLLDNEQF
j_gene: TRBJ2-1
v_gene: TRBV7-9
d_gene: NA

CDR3aa: ASSRGRGVLGTGELF
j_gene: TRBJ2-2
v_gene: TRBV27
d_gene: NA

CDR3aa: ASRVNRGEQY
j_gene: TRBJ2-7
v_gene: TRBV6-1
d_gene: TRBD1

CDR3aa: ASSFWGGSTYEQY
j_gene: TRBJ2-7
v_gene: TRBV12-3/TRBV12-4
d_gene: NA

CDR3aa: ASRGDRTGGTQY
j_gene: TRBJ2-3
v_gene: TRBV10-3
d_gene: TRBD1

CDR3aa: ASTRPGADTQY
j_gene: TRBJ2-3
v_gene: TRBV19
d_gene: NA

CDR3aa: ISVPFPHEQY
j_gene: TRBJ2-7
v_gene: TRBV7-5
d_gene: NA

CDR3aa: ATSRGLSSVNTEAF
j_gene: TRBJ1-1
v_gene: TRBV15
d_gene: NA

CDR3aa: SARDGTFLGNEQF
j_gene: TRBJ2-1
v_gene: TRBV20-1
d_gene: NA

CDR3aa: SAHGPGTDTQY
j_gene: TRBJ2-3
v_gene: TRBV20-1
d_gene: NA

CDR3aa: ASSPGTDLSGYT
j_gene: TRBJ1-2
v_gene: TRBV18
d_gene: NA

CDR3aa: SAGGMDEKLF
j_gene: TRBJ1-4
v_gene: TRBV20-1
d_gene: NA

CDR3aa: ASSIKGVETQY
j_gene: TRBJ2-5
v_gene: TRBV19
d_gene: NA

CDR3aa: SASGSYNEQF
j_gene: TRBJ2-1
v_gene: TRBV20-1
d_gene: NA

CDR3aa: ASNERGTSDGYT
j_gene: TRBJ1-2
v_gene: TRBV2
d_gene: NA

CDR3aa: ASSRQDRGSPEAF
j_gene: TRBJ1-1
v_gene: TRBV7-9
d_gene: TRBD1

CDR3aa: ATAISMETQY
j_gene: TRBJ2-5
v_gene: TRBV10-3
d_gene: NA

CDR3aa: ASSQDSWGKEY
j_gene: TRBJ2-7
v_gene: TRBV4-1
d_gene: NA

CDR3aa: ASSSTPGPTYEQY
j_gene: TRBJ2-7
v_gene: TRBV5-1
d_gene: NA